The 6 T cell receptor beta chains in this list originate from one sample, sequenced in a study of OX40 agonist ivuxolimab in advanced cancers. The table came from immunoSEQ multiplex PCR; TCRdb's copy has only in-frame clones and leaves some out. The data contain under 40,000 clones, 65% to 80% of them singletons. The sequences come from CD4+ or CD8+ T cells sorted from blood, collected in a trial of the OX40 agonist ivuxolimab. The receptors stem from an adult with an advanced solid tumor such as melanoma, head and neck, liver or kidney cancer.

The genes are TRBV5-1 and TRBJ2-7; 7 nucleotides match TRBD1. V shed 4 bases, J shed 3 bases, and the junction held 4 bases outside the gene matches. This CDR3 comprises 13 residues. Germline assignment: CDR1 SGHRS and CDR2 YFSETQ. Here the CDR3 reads CASSKDRNYEQYF. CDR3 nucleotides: TGCGCCAGCAGCAAGGACAGGAACTACGAGCAGTACTTC.

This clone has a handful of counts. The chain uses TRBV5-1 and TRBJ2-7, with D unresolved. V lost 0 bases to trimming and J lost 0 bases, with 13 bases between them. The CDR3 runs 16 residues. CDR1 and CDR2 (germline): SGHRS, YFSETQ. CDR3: CASSLEREPSSYEQYF. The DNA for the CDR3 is TGCGCCAGCAGCTTGGAGAGAGAGCCTAGCTCCTACGAGCAGTACTTC. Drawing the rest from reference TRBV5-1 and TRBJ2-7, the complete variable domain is KAGVTQTPRYLIKTRGQQVTLSCSPISGHRSVSWYQQTPGQGLQFLFEYFSETQRNKGNFPGRFSGRQFSNSRSEMNVSTLELGDSALYLCASSLEREPSSYEQYFGPGTRLTVT.

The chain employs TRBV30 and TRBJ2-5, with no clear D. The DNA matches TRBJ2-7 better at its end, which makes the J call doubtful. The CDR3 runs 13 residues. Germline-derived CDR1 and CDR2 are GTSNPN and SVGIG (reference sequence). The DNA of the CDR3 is TGTGCCTGGTCCAAGGGTAGTTTCTACGAGCAGTACTTC. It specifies CAWSKGSFYEQYF.

CDR3 sequence (DNA): TGTGCCTGGAGTGTATTAGGGGGCGTCACCGGGGAGCTGTTTTTT. It specifies CAWSVLGGVTGELFF. The chain employs TRBV30 and TRBJ2-2, with 7 bases fitting TRBD1. The germline CDR1 and CDR2 sequences are GTSNPN and SVGIG (reference sequence). CDR3 length: 15 residues. Trimming took 0 bases from V and 4 from J; bases not matched to a gene: 5.

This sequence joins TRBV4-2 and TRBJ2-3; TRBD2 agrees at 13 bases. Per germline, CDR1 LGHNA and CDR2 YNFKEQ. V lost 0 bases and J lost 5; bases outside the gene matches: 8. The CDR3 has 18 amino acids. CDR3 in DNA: TGTGCCAGCAGCCAAGATATTGGACTAGCGGGGGTTAGAGATACGCAGTATTTT. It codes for CASSQDIGLAGVRDTQYF.

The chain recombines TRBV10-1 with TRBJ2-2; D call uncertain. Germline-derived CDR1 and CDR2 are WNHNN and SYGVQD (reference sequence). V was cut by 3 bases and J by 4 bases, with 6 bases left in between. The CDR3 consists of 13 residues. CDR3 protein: CASSDTSTGELFF. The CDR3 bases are TGCGCCAGCAGTGATACCAGCACCGGGGAGCTGTTTTTT.